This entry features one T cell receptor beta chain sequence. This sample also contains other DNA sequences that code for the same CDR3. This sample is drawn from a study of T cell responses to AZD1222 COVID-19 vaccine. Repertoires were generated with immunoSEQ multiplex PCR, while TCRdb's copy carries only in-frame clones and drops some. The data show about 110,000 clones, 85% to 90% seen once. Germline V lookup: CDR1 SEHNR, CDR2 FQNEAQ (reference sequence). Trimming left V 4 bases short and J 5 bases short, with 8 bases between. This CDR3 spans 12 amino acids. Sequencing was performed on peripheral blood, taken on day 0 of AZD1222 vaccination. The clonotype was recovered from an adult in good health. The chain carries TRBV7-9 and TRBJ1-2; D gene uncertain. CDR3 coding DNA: TGTGCCAGCAGCTACGACGGTTATGGCTACACCTTC. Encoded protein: CASSYDGYGYTF.